The T cell receptor (beta chain) under discussion was sequenced for a study of neoadjuvant anti-PD-1 for oral cavity cancer. Notes on the study in general: Non-responders to neoadjuvant nivolumab had significantly more clonal PBMC T cells than responders. Higher pretreatment blood Treg/Th17 ratios correlated with higher pretreatment blood and lower post-treatment tumor TCRbeta clonality.

Patients had HPV-negative, locally advanced oral cavity squamous cell carcinoma. This clone appeared a few times. The antigen is unknown. This CDR3 comprises 15 residues. Germline lookup yields CDR1 MGHRA and CDR2 YSYEKL. V trimming: 3 bases; J trimming: 3 bases; junction bases outside the gene matches: 5. The repertoire was sequenced with immunoSEQ multiplex PCR; TCRdb's copy has only in-frame clones and lacks some. Among 11,000 to 15,000 clones, roughly 69% were seen once, and the ten largest hold approximately 3%. The sequencing used PBMCs, collected before nivolumab (anti-PD-1) treatment. The clonotype was recovered from a person aged 40 to 85 with oral cavity squamous cell carcinoma. The rearrangement joins TRBV4-1 to TRBJ1-5; TRBD1 matches at 7 bases. The DNA of the CDR3 is TGCGCCAGCAGCCAGGAGGGACAGTTCAATCAGCCCCAGCATTTT. It specifies CASSQEGQFNQPQHF.